The 8 T cell receptor beta chains listed next were all sequenced from one sample in a study of T cell responses to AZD1222 COVID-19 vaccine (dated by TCRdb to the early 2020s). The sample's time point label, in plain terms: baseline before first vaccination. Receptor amplification or capture employed the immunoSEQ multiplex PCR assay. Here the immuneACCESS table is served through TCRdb, limited to in-frame sequences with V and J called. Missing clones are a known gap in these copies; in checked studies unresolved V genes cover under half, and the rest lacks a known reason. The sample contains around 130,000 clones, roughly nine tenths of them found a single time. About 5.2% of the sample is taken by the ten largest. Sequencing was performed on peripheral blood, taken on day 0 of AZD1222 vaccination. The receptors stem from an adult in good health.

The chain has TRBV6-1 and TRBJ1-2; D may be TRBD1 (5 bases). Germline assignment: CDR1 MNHNS and CDR2 SASEGT. Trimming removed 1 base from V and 4 bases from J, with 10 bases in between. The CDR3 covers 14 residues. CDR3 loop: CASSEGEGPYGYTF. The CDR3 nucleotides read TGTGCCAGCAGTGAAGGGGAGGGGCCCTATGGCTACACCTTC.

The gene calls are TRBV24-1 and TRBJ1-1; possibly TRBD1 for D (5 bases). CDR1 KGHDR and CDR2 SFDVKD come from the germline V gene. This CDR3 spans 15 amino acids. Trimming pared 4 bases from V and 1 base from J, leaving 12 bases between. CDR3 loop: CATSDPNTGNTEAFF. In nucleotides, the CDR3 is TGTGCCACCAGTGACCCCAATACAGGGAACACTGAAGCTTTCTTT.

This sequence joins TRBV29-1 and TRBJ1-5; D gene unclear. Trimming removed 4 bases from V and 6 bases from J, with 19 bases in between. The CDR3 contains 15 residues. Germline V gene lookup returns CDR1 SQVTM and CDR2 ANQGSEA. CDR3 sequence reads: CSVGKIAHRGQPQHF. CDR3 nucleotide sequence: TGCAGCGTTGGTAAGATAGCTCATCGTGGTCAGCCCCAGCATTTT. The complete variable domain, with remaining parts taken from reference TRBV29-1 and TRBJ1-5, reads SAVISQKPSRDICQRGTSLTIQCQVDSQVTMMFWYRQQPGQSLTLIATANQGSEATYESGFVIDKFPISRPNLTFSTLTVSNMSPEDSSIYLCSVGKIAHRGQPQHFGDGTRLSIL.

The V and J genes are TRBV11-2 and TRBJ1-1; possibly TRBD1 for D (6 bases). V was shortened by 2 bases and J by 8 bases, with 12 bases between the two germline ends. The germline CDR1 and CDR2 sequences are SGHAT and FQNNGV. CDR3 size: 13 residues. The CDR3 sequence is CASSLTGDREAFF. CDR3 nucleotides: TGTGCCAGCAGCTTAACGGGAGACAGGGAAGCTTTCTTT.

The genes are TRBV27 and TRBJ2-7, with 8 bases that match TRBD2. V lost 6 bases, J lost 5 bases, and 9 bases stayed unmatched. CDR1 is MNHEY, CDR2 SMNVEV, per germline (reference sequence). The CDR3 is made up of 14 amino acids. The DNA of the CDR3 is TGTGCCAGCAGGCCCCCCGGGGGGGTCAACGAGCAGTACTTC. It encodes CASRPPGGVNEQYF.

This chain uses TRBV19 with TRBJ2-2, with D unresolved. V was trimmed by 6 bases and J by 3 bases, leaving 11 bases between them. The CDR3 is made up of 14 amino acids. Germline V lookup: CDR1 LNHDA, CDR2 SQIVND (reference sequence). CDR3 DNA: TGTGCCAGTAGCCCCGTATGGCACACCGGGGAGCTGTTTTTT. Its protein is CASSPVWHTGELFF.

This chain uses TRBV7-9 with TRBJ2-2; no clear D gene. The germline CDR1 and CDR2 sequences are SEHNR and FQNEAQ (reference sequence). The CDR3 has 17 residues. Deletions cut 7 bases from V and 1 base from J, with 19 bases between. CDR3 protein: CASTPTVLALNTGELFF. Here the CDR3 DNA reads TGTGCCAGCACCCCTACCGTCCTGGCTTTGAACACCGGGGAGCTGTTTTTT.

In DNA form, the CDR3 reads TGCGCCAGCAGCTCGTCAGGGCGCCAAGAGACCCAGTACTTC. Residues: CASSSSGRQETQYF. The chain recombines TRBV5-1 with TRBJ2-5; maybe TRBD1 (5 bases). Trimming pared 3 bases from V and 1 base from J, leaving 10 bases between. The germline V gene has CDR1 SGHRS and CDR2 YFSETQ. This CDR3 region has 14 residues.